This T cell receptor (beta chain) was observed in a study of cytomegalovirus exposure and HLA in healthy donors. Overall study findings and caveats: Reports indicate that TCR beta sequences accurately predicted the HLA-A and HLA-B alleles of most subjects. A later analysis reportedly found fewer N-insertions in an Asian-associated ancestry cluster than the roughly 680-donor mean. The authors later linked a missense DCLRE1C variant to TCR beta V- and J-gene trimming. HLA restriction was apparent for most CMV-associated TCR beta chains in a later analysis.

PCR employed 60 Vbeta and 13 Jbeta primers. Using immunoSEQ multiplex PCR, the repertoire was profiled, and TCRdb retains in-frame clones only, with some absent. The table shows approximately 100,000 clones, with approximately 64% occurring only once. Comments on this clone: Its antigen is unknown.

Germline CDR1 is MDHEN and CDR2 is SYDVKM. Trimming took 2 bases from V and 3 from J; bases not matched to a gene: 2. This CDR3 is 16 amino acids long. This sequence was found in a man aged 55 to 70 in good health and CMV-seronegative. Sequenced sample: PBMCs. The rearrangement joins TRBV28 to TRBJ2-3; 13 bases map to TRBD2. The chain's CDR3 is CASSLGLAGATDTQYF. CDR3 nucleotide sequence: TGTGCCAGCAGTTTAGGACTAGCGGGGGCGACAGATACGCAGTATTTT.